In this sample, the clone carrying this TCR beta chain turned up many times. Its antigen is not identified. The germline CDR1 and CDR2 sequences are MNHEY and SVGAGI. With 0 bases clipped from V and 6 bases from J, the junction kept 9 bases outside the gene matches. The CDR3 totals 16 residues. The sample is drawn from a study of T cell repertoires in cytomegalovirus infection. Study in general: An indication of both CMV infection and matching HLA type came from public TCR beta signatures.

TCRdb reprocessed the reads with MiXCR, giving one entry per CDR3 protein. This table holds about 140,000 distinct CDR3 sequences, roughly 6% found once. The study, taken as a whole, reports: Summed frequency of shared TCR beta families picked out CMV carriers who also had the relevant HLA. Dominant in the ex vivo response were TCR beta clonotypes restricted by HLA-C and specific for CMV.

Material: PBMCs. The genes are TRBV6-5 and TRBJ2-3, with TRBD2 matching 7 bases. The source is a human donor in good health (CMV status not recorded). Some clones in this sample may be carry-over from other donors' samples. The CDR3 coding sequence is TGTGCCAGCAGTTACTCGAGTAGCGGGCCGCCGGATACGCAGTATTTT. Protein: CASSYSSSGPPDTQYF.